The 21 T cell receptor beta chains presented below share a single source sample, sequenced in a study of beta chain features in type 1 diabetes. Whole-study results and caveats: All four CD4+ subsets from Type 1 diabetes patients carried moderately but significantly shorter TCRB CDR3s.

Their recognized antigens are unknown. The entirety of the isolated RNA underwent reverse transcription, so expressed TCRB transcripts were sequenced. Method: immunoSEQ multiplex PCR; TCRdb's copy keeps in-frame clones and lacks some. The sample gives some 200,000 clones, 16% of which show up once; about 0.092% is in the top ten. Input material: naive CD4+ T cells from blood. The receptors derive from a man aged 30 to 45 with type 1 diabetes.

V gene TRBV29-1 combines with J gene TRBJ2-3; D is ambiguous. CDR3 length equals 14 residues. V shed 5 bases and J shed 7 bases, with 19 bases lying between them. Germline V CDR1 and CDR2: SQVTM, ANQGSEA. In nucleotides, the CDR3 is TGCAGCGTTCCGGCTACGGAGACGAGGAATACGCAGTATTTT. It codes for CSVPATETRNTQYF.

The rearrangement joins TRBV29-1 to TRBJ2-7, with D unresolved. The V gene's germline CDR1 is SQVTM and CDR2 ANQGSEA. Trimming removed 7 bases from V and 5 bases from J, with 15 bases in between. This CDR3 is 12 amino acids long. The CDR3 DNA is TGCAGCGCCGGCAGAGAACGACACGAGCAGTACTTC. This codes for CSAGRERHEQYF.

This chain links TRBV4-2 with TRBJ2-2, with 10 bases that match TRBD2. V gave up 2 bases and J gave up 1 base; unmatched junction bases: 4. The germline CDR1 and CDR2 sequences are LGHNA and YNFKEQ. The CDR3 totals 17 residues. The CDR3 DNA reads TGTGCCAGCAGCCAACCCGGACTAGCGGAGAACACCGGGGAGCTGTTTTTT. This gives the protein CASSQPGLAENTGELFF.

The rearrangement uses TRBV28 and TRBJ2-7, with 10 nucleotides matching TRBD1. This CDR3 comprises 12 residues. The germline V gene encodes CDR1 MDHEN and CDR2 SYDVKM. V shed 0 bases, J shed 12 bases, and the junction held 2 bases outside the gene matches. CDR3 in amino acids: CASSLWGQGMYF. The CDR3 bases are TGTGCCAGCAGTTTATGGGGACAGGGGATGTACTTC. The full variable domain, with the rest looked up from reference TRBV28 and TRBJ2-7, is DVKVTQSSRYLVKRTGEKVFLECVQDMDHENMFWYRQDPGLGLRLIYFSYDVKMKEKGDIPEGYSVSREKKERFSLILESASTNQTSMYLCASSLWGQGMYFGPGTRLTVT.

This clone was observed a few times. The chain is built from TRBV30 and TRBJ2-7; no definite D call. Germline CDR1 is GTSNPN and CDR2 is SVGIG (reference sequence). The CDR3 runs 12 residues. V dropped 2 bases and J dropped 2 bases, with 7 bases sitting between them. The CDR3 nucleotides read TGTGCCTGGAGTATCCTAACCTACGAGCAGTACTTC. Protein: CAWSILTYEQYF. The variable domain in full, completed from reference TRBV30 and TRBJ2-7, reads SQTIHQWPATLVQPVGSPLSLECTVEGTSNPNLYWYRQAAGRGLQLLFYSVGIGQISSEVPQNLSASRPQDRQFILSSKKLLLSDSGFYLCAWSILTYEQYFGPGTRLTVT.

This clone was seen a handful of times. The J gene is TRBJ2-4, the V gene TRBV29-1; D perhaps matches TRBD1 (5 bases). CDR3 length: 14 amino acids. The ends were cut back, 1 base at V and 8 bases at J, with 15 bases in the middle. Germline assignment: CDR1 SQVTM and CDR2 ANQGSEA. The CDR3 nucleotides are TGCAGCGTTGAAGTGAGACAGCGTGGAGACATTCAGTACTTC. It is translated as CSVEVRQRGDIQYF.

This CDR3 is CASSQDLTYEQYF. The CDR3 nucleotides are TGCGCCAGCAGCCAAGATTTGACGTACGAGCAGTACTTC. This chain connects TRBV4-3 to TRBJ2-7, with unresolved D. The CDR3 length is 13 residues. CDR1 is LGHNA, CDR2 YSLEER, per germline. V was shortened by 0 bases and J by 4 bases, with 7 bases between the two germline ends.

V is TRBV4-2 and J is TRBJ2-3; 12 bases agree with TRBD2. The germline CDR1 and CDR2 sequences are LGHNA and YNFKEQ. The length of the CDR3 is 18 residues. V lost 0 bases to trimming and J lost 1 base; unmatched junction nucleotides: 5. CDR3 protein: CASSQDELAGGGTDTQYF. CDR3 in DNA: TGTGCCAGCAGCCAAGACGAACTAGCGGGAGGAGGCACAGATACGCAGTATTTT.

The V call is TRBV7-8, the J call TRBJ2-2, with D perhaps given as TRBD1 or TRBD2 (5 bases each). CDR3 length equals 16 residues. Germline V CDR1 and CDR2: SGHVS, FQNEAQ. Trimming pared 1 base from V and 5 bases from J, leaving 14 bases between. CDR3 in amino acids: CASSLGGAGSTGELFF. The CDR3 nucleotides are TGTGCCAGCAGCTTAGGAGGCGCAGGGAGTACCGGGGAGCTGTTTTTT.

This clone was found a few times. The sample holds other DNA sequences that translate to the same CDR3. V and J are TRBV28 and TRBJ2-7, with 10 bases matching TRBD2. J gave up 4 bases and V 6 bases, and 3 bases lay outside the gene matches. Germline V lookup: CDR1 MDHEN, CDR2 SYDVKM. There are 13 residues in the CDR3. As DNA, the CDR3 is TGTGCCAGCAGCCCTAGCGGGAGTTACGAGCAGTACTTC. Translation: CASSPSGSYEQYF.

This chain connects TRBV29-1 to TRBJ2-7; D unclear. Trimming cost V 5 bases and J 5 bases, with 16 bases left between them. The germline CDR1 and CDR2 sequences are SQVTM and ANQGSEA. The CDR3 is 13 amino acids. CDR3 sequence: CSVLGDTRNEQYF. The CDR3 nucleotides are TGCAGCGTTCTCGGAGATACAAGGAACGAGCAGTACTTC.

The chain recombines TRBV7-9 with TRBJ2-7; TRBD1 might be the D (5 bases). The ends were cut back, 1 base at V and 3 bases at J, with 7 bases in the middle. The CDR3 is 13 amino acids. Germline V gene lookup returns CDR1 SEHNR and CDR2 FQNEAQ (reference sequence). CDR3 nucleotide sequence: TGTGCCAGCAGCTTAGATCAGGGCTACGAGCAGTACTTC. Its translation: CASSLDQGYEQYF.

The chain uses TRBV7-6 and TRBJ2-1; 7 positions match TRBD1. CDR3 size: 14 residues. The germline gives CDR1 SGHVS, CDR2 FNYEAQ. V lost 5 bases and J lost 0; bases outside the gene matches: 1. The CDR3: CASSTGASYNEQFF. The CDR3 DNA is TGTGCCAGCAGCACAGGGGCCTCCTACAATGAGCAGTTCTTC.

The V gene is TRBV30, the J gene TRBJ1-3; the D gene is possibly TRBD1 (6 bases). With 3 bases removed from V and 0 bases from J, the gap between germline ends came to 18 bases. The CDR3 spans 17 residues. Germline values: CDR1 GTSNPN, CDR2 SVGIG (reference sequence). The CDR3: CAWSPLQGTRSGNTIYF. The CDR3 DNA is TGTGCCTGGAGCCCTCTCCAGGGGACTCGCTCTGGAAACACCATATATTTT.

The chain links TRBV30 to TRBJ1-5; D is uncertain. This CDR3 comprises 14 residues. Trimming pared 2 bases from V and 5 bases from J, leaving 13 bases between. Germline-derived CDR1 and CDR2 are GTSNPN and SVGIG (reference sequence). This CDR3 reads CAWSLTLGDQPQHF. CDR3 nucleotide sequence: TGTGCCTGGAGTCTCACCCTCGGGGATCAGCCCCAGCATTTT.

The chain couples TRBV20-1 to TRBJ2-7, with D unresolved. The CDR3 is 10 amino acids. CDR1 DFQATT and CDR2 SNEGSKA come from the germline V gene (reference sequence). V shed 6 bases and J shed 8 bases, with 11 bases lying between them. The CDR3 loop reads CSATLAKQYF. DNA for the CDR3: TGCAGTGCCACACTTGCGAAGCAGTACTTC.

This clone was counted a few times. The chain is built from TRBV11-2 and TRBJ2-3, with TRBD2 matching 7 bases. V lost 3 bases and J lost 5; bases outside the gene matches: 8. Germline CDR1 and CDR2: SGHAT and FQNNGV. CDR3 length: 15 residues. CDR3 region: CASSFLRGRIDTQYF. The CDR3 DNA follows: TGTGCCAGCAGCTTCCTCCGCGGGAGAATAGATACGCAGTATTTT.

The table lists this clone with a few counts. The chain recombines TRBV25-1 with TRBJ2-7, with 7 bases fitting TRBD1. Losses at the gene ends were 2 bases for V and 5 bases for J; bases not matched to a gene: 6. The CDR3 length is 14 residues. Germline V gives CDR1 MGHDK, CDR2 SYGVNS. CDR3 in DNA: TGTGCCAGCAGTGAACCGGGACAGAGCGACGAGCAGTACTTC. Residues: CASSEPGQSDEQYF.

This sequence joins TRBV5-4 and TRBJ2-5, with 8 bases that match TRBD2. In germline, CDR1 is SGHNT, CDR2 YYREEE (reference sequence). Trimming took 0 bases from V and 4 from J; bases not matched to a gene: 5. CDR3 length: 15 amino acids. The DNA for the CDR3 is TGTGCCAGCAGCTTGGTTTCGGGAGGGGGAGAGACCCAGTACTTC. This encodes CASSLVSGGGETQYF. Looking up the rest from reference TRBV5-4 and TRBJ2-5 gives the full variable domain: ETGVTQSPTHLIKTRGQQVTLRCSSQSGHNTVSWYQQALGQGPQFIFQYYREEENGRGNFPPRFSGLQFPNYSSELNVNALELDDSALYLCASSLVSGGGETQYFGPGTRLLVL.

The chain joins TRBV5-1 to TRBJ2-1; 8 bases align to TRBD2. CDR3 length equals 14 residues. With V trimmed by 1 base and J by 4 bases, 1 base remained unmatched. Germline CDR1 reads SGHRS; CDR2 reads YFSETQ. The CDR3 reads CASSLTSGYNEQFF. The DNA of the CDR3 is TGCGCCAGCAGCTTGACTAGCGGATACAATGAGCAGTTCTTC.

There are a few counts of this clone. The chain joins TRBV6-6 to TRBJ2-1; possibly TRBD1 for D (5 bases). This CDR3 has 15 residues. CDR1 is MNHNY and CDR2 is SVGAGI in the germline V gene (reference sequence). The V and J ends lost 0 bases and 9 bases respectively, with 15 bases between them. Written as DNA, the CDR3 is TGTGCCAGCAGTTACTCAGGGGTAACGATGGGTGAGCAGTTCTTC. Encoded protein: CASSYSGVTMGEQFF.